This T cell receptor beta chain was retrieved from a study of T-cell reconstitution after alpha-beta-depleted transplantation in children. Whole-study results and caveats: One year post-transplant, T-cell counts and diversity were largely derived from T cells produced anew. Several patients had high TCRbeta diversity at day 60; it came from surviving recipient T cells and thymic progenitors. The origin of alpha-beta T cells about two months after transplant was reportedly several hundred expanded graft clones.

From germline, CDR1 is LGHNA and CDR2 YNFKEQ. V lost 0 bases and J lost 3, with 15 bases in between. The CDR3 is 16 amino acids. Only a few counts were recorded for this clonotype. No antigen is known for it. Unique molecular identifiers were incorporated during preparation of the TCRbeta library. One entry per CDR3 protein, called by TCRdb with MiXCR from the PCR reads. This table holds about a million distinct CDR3 sequences, around 30% found once. The sequencing here drew on PBMCs, mostly from graft donor cells, taken 360 days after TCRalphabeta/CD19-depleted stem cell transplant. This chain connects TRBV4-2 to TRBJ2-7; maybe TRBD2 (5 bases). The sequence was collected from a boy younger than two who had a stem cell transplant for SCID, so the T cells may come from the graft donor. The CDR3 sequence is CASSQDQNRGNYEQYF. The CDR3 DNA follows: TGTGCCAGCAGCCAAGATCAAAATCGGGGAAACTACGAGCAGTACTTC.